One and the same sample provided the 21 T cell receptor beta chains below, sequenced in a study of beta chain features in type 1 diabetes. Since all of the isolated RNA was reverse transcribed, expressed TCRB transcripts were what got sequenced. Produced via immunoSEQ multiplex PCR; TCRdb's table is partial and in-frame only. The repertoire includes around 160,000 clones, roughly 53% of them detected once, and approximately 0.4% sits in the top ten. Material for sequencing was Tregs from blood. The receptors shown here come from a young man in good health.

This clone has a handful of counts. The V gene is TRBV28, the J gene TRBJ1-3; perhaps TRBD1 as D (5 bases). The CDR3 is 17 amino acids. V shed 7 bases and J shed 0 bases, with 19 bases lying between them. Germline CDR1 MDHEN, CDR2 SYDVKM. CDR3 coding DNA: TGTGCCAGCACGCCCGGGGGAACGTTGAGCTCTGGAAACACCATATATTTT. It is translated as CASTPGGTLSSGNTIYF. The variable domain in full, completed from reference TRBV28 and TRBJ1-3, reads DVKVTQSSRYLVKRTGEKVFLECVQDMDHENMFWYRQDPGLGLRLIYFSYDVKMKEKGDIPEGYSVSREKKERFSLILESASTNQTSMYLCASTPGGTLSSGNTIYFGEGSWLTVV.

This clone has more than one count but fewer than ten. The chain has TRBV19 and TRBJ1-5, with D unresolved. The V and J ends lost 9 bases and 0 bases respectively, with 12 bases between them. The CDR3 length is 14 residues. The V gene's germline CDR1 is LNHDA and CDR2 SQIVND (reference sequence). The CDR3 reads CASMTSNSNQPQHF. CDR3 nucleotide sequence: TGTGCCAGCATGACAAGTAATAGCAATCAGCCCCAGCATTTT.

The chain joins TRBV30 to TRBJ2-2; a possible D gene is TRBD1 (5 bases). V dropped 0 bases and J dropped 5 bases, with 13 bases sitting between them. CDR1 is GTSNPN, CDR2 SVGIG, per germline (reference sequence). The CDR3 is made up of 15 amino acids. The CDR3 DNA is TGTGCCTGGAGTGTAGGAATAGGGGATACCGGGGAGCTGTTTTTT. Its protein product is CAWSVGIGDTGELFF.

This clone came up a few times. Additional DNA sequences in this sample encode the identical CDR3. The CDR3 DNA is TGCGCCAGCAGCCAAACGGGACTAGCGCTAGCCAAAAACATTCAGTACTTC. Translated, it gives CASSQTGLALAKNIQYF. The chain carries TRBV4-3 and TRBJ2-4; TRBD2 matches 10 bases. CDR3 size: 17 residues. In germline, CDR1 is LGHNA, CDR2 YSLEER. Trimming at V came to 2 bases and at J to 0 bases, leaving 4 bases not matched to a gene.

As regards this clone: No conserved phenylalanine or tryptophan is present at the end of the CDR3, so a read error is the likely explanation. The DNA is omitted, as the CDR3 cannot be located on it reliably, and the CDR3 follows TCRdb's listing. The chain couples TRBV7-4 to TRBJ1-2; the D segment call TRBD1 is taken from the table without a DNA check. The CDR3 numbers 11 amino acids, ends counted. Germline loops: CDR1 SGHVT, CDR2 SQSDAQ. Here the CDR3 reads CASSFRQALGV.

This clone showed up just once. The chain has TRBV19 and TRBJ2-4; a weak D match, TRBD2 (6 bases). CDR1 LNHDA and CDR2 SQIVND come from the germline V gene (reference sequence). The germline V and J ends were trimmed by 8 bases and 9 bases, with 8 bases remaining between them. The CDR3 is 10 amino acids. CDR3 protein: CASGGTIQYF. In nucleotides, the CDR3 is TGTGCCAGTGGGGGGACCATTCAGTACTTC.

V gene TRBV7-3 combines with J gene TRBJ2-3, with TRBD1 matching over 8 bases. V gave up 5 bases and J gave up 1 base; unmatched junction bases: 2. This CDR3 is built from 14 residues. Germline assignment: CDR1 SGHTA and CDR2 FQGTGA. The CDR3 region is CASSKTGGTDTQYF. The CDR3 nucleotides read TGTGCCAGCAGCAAGACAGGGGGCACAGATACGCAGTATTTT.

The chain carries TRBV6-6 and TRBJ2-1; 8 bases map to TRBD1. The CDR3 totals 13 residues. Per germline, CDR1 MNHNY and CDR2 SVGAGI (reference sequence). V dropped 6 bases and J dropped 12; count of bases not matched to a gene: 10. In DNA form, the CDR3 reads TGTGCCAGCAGCGAGGGACAGGCAATGAGGCAGTTCTTC. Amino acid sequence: CASSEGQAMRQFF.

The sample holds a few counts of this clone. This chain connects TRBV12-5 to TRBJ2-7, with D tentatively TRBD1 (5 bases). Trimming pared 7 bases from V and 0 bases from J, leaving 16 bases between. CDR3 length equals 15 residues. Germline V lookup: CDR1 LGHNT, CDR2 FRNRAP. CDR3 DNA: TGTGCTAGTGCCACTGACAGCTATCTCTCCTACGAGCAGTACTTC. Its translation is CASATDSYLSYEQYF.

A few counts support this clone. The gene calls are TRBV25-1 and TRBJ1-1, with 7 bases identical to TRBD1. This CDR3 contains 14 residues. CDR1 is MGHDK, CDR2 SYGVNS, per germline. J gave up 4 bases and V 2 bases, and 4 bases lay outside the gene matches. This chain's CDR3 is CASSERGPGTEAFF. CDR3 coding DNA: TGTGCCAGCAGTGAAAGGGGGCCGGGCACTGAAGCTTTCTTT.

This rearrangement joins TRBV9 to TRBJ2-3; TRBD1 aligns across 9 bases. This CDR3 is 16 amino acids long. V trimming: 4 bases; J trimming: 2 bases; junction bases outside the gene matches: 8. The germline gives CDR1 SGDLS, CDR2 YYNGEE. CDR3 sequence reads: CASSPQTGGNTDTQYF. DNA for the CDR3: TGTGCCAGCAGCCCCCAGACAGGGGGTAACACAGATACGCAGTATTTT.

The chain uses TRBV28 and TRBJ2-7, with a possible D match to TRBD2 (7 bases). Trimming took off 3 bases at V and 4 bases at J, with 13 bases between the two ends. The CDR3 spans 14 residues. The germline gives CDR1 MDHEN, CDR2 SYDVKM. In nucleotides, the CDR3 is TGTGCCAGCAGTTTCGGGGGGCCGATTTACGAGCAGTACTTC. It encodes CASSFGGPIYEQYF. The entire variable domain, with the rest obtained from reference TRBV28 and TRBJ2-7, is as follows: DVKVTQSSRYLVKRTGEKVFLECVQDMDHENMFWYRQDPGLGLRLIYFSYDVKMKEKGDIPEGYSVSREKKERFSLILESASTNQTSMYLCASSFGGPIYEQYFGPGTRLTVT.

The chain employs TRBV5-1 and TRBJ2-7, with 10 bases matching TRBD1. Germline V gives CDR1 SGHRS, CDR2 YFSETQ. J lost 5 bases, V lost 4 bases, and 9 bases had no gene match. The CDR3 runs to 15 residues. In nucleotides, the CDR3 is TGCGCCAGCAGCCCCGGACAGGGGGGGTTCCACGAGCAGTACTTC. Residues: CASSPGQGGFHEQYF.

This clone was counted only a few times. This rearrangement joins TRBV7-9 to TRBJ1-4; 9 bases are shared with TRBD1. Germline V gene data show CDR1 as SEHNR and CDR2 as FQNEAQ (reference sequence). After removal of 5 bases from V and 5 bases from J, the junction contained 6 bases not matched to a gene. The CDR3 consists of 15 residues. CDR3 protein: CASSDGQGLNEKLFF. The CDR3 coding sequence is TGTGCCAGCAGCGACGGACAGGGGCTAAATGAAAAACTGTTTTTT. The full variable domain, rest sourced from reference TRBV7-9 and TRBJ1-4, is DTGVSQNPRHKITKRGQNVTFRCDPISEHNRLYWYRQTLGQGPEFLTYFQNEAQLEKSRLLSDRFSAERPKGSFSTLEIQRTEQGDSAMYLCASSDGQGLNEKLFFGSGTQLSVL.

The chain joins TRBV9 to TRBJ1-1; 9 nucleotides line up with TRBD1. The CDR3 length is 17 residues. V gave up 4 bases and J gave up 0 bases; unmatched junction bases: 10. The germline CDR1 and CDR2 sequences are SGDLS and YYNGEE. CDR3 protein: CASSTPGTGYMNTEAFF. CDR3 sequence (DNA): TGTGCCAGCAGCACCCCCGGGACAGGGTACATGAACACTGAAGCTTTCTTT.

In nucleotides, the CDR3 is TGTGCCAGCAGTTTAAAGTCAGGGGGCAGAGCTGGGGCCAACGTCCTGACTTTC. As protein: CASSLKSGGRAGANVLTF. This rearrangement joins TRBV27 to TRBJ2-6; the match to TRBD1 covers 8 bases. The CDR3 is 18 residues long. V dropped 2 bases and J dropped 2; count of bases not matched to a gene: 8. Germline loops: CDR1 MNHEY, CDR2 SMNVEV (reference sequence). Complete variable domain (other parts from reference TRBV27 and TRBJ2-6): EAQVTQNPRYLITVTGKKLTVTCSQNMNHEYMSWYRQDPGLGLRQIYYSMNVEVTDKGDVPEGYKVSRKEKRNFPLILESPSPNQTSLYFCASSLKSGGRAGANVLTFGAGSRLTVL.

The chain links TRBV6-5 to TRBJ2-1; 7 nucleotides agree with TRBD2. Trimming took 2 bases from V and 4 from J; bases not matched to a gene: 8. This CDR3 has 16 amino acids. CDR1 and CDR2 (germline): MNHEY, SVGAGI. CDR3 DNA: TGTGCCAGCAGTTACCCCACAGCGGGACCTTACAATGAGCAGTTCTTC. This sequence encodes CASSYPTAGPYNEQFF.

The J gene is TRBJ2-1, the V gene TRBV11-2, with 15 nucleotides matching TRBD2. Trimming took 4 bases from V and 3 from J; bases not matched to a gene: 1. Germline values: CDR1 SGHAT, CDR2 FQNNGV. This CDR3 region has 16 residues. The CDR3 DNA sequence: TGTGCCAGCAGCTGGGGACTAGCGGGAGGCTACAATGAGCAGTTCTTC. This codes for CASSWGLAGGYNEQFF.

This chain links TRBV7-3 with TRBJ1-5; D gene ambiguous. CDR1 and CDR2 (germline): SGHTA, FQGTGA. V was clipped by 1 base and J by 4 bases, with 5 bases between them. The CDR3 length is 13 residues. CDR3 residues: CASSLSGNQPQHF. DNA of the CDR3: TGTGCCAGCAGCTTAAGCGGGAATCAGCCCCAGCATTTT.

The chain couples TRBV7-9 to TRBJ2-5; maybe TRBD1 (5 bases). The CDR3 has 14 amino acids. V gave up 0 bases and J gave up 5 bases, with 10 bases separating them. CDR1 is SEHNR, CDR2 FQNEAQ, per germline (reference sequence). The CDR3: CASSLAAGMETQYF. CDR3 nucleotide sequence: TGTGCCAGCAGCTTAGCCGCAGGGATGGAGACCCAGTACTTC. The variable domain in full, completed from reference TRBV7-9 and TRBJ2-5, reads DTGVSQNPRHKITKRGQNVTFRCDPISEHNRLYWYRQTLGQGPEFLTYFQNEAQLEKSRLLSDRFSAERPKGSFSTLEIQRTEQGDSAMYLCASSLAAGMETQYFGPGTRLLVL.

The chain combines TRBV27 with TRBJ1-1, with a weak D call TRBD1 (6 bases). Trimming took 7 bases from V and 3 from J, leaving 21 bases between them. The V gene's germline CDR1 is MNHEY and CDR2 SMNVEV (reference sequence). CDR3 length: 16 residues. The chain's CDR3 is CASTPRGGLGHTEAFF. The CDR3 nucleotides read TGTGCCAGCACTCCGAGGGGGGGGCTCGGTCACACTGAAGCTTTCTTT.